The clone carrying this T cell receptor (beta chain) was counted once. Original analysis: By means of reference gene primer amplification, nucleated cell counts were estimated. Produced via immunoSEQ multiplex PCR; TCRdb's table is partial and in-frame only. V, J and clone size are those of that table, while D and trimming were read from the DNA. The sample carries hundreds of thousands of clones, roughly 86% recorded once. Participant ages covered roughly 18 to 89 years across about 25 US areas. Donors in Cohort 3 counted as recovered after two negative PCRs, clearance, or symptom resolution. The data belong to a study of blood T cell repertoires in COVID-19. Study-wide background: PBMCs, B-cell-depleted T cells, or T cells were the source of the cDNA or gDNA that made up the material.

V was clipped by 3 bases and J by 16 bases; unmatched bases: 9. CDR3 length: 14 residues. Germline loops: CDR1 MNHEY, CDR2 SMNVEV (reference sequence). Source material: PBMCs or T cells enriched from blood (not recorded which). The chain couples TRBV27 to TRBJ2-1, with 13 positions matching TRBD2. This TCR came from a woman between 18 and 30 years old who had recovered from COVID-19. CDR3 nucleotide sequence: TGTGCCAGCAGTTTTGGGACTAGCGGGATGGTTAGATTCTTC. Translated: CASSFGTSGMVRFF.